The clone carrying this T cell receptor beta chain came up a few times. Its target is not known. TCRdb passed the 5' RACE reads through MiXCR, listing each CDR3 protein once. The sample yields some 490,000 distinct CDR3 sequences, around a sixth seen once. This sample is drawn from a study of T-cell memory formation after mild COVID-19. In the study overall: TCR clusters were mostly donor specific.

CDR3 length: 16 amino acids. The V gene's germline CDR1 is MGHRA and CDR2 YSYEKL. V shed 4 bases and J 5 bases; nucleotides not matched to a gene: 8. Study conclusions and caveats: Cross-reactive memory appears to have joined, as suggested by some responding clones showing up in pre-infection memory. The authors left the SARS-CoV-2 specificity of second-wave clones peaking on day 37 unconfirmed.

The rearrangement uses TRBV4-1 and TRBJ2-3; 11 bases align to TRBD2. The material sequenced was PBMCs or a T cell subset sorted from them (not recorded which). The receptor was isolated from an adult woman who had mild COVID-19 (a few samples of this study predate the infection). Cell type and time point are not known. Here the CDR3 DNA reads TGCGCCAGCAGCCCGATAGCGGGGGGGCTGGTAGATACGCAGTATTTT. Translated, it gives CASSPIAGGLVDTQYF.